This record looks at one T cell receptor beta chain sequence and its context. Antigen unknown. This entry belongs to a study of cytotoxic CD8 clonotypes in ibrutinib-treated CLL. Study conclusions and caveats: At ibrutinib response, clonality increased, and at progression it declined back toward baseline.

TCRdb's copy holds only in-frame clones and misses some; the assay was immunoSEQ multiplex PCR. The sample records 140,000 to 150,000 clones, about 80% being singletons. V dropped 4 bases and J dropped 5; count of bases not matched to a gene: 5. Germline V gene data show CDR1 as SGHRS and CDR2 as YFSETQ. The CDR3 consists of 15 residues. This sequence joins TRBV5-1 and TRBJ2-2; 10 bases align to TRBD1. This sample comprised PBMCs, obtained after 24 months of ibrutinib treatment. The sequence derives from a human donor with chronic lymphocytic leukemia. CDR3 in amino acids: CASSGTGERTGELFF. In DNA, the CDR3 is TGCGCCAGCAGCGGGACAGGGGAGAGGACCGGGGAGCTGTTTTTT.